This is a list of T cell receptor beta chains from one sample in a study of response to subunit inactivated influenza vaccine. A single record per CDR3 protein comes from TCRdb applying MiXCR to the RT-PCR reads. The sample carries around 480,000 distinct CDR3 sequences, 11% recorded once. The material sequenced was PBMCs from blood, taken 35 to 45 days after vaccination. The receptors stem from a man over 45 who received an inactivated influenza vaccine. The CDR3 runs from the conserved cysteine through the conserved F or W. The D gene is left open where the match is weak. Expanded clones are given a class, and other clones once, few, many or no size at all.

v_gene,abundance,j_gene,d_gene,CDR3aa,CDR3nt
TRBV20-1,.,TRBJ2-1,TRBD2,CCASETSGTYNEQFF,TGCTGTGCTTCCGAGACTAGCGGGACGTACAATGAGCAGTTCTTC
TRBV3-1,few,TRBJ2-3,TRBD2,CASSQERLAGPDTQYF,TGTGCCAGCAGCCAAGAAAGGCTAGCGGGACCAGATACGCAGTATTTT
TRBV7-9,.,TRBJ2-1,.,CASSLFSEYNEQFF,TGTGCCAGCAGCTTATTCTCTGAGTACAATGAGCAGTTCTTC
TRBV15,many,TRBJ1-2,TRBD1,CATSRDLDRGNYGYTF,TGTGCCACCAGCAGAGATTTAGACAGGGGGAACTATGGCTACACCTTC
TRBV20-1,few,TRBJ2-1,.,CSASPSTTPYNEQFF,TGCAGTGCTAGCCCTAGTACGACACCGTACAATGAGCAGTTCTTC
TRBV11-2,.,TRBJ2-2,TRBD1,CASSLQGALRTGELFF,TGTGCCAGCAGCTTACAGGGGGCGCTCCGAACCGGGGAGCTGTTTTTT
TRBV6-1,few,TRBJ1-6,.,CASTLWQGSSPLHF,TGTGCCAGCACCCTTTGGCAGGGATCCTCACCCCTCCACTTT
TRBV11-2,.,TRBJ1-4,.,CASSLVSRGTKSNEKLFF,TGTGCCAGCAGCTTAGTCAGTAGGGGGACAAAGTCTAATGAAAAACTGTTTTTT
TRBV15,many,TRBJ2-5,.,CATSRSGQETQYF,TGTGCCACCAGCAGATCGGGGCAGGAGACCCAGTACTTC
TRBV28,.,TRBJ1-2,.,CASNPGGLSYGYTF,TGTGCCAGCAATCCCGGGGGCTTGTCCTATGGCTACACCTTC
TRBV11-2,few,TRBJ2-7,.,CASSLVPRDRFQFTLHEQYF,TGTGCCAGCAGCTTAGTTCCACGGGACCGATTTCAATTCACCCTTCACGAGCAGTACTTC
TRBV7-9,few,TRBJ2-7,TRBD2,CASNSGRTYEQYF,TGTGCCAGCAATTCCGGGAGGACCTACGAGCAGTACTTC
TRBV4-3,few,TRBJ2-7,.,CASSQVDISYEQYF,TGCGCCAGCAGCCAAGTGGACATCTCCTACGAGCAGTACTTC
TRBV10-3,few,TRBJ2-7,.,CAISVEGGGPYEQYF,TGTGCCATCAGTGTCGAGGGTGGCGGACCTTACGAGCAGTACTTC
TRBV12-3/TRBV12-4,few,TRBJ2-7,.,CASRRGGDEQYF,TGTGCCAGCAGGCGCGGGGGCGACGAGCAGTACTTC
TRBV20-1,.,TRBJ2-1,TRBD1,CSAYPGQGLLNEQFF,TGCAGTGCGTATCCGGGACAGGGTTTGTTAAATGAGCAGTTCTTC
TRBV25-1,few,TRBJ1-3,TRBD1,CASSDVRGGNTIYF,TGTGCCAGCAGTGACGTCAGGGGGGGAAACACCATATATTTT
TRBV2,many,TRBJ2-7,.,CASRATQGSYEQYF,TGTGCCAGCAGAGCGACACAGGGCTCCTACGAGCAGTACTTC
TRBV5-1,few,TRBJ2-2,.,CASSWTPGRVNTGELFF,TGCGCCAGCAGCTGGACCCCCGGGCGGGTGAACACCGGGGAGCTGTTTTTT
TRBV2,.,TRBJ1-5,TRBD1,CASKPGQGSTQPQHF,TGTGCCAGCAAACCGGGACAGGGGTCCACTCAGCCCCAGCATTTT
TRBV5-5,.,TRBJ2-3,TRBD2,CASSLYTGGSGTDTQYF,TGTGCCAGCAGCTTGTACACGGGCGGGAGCGGCACAGATACGCAGTATTTT
TRBV4-2,.,TRBJ2-6,.,CASSQEERSGANVLTF,TGTGCCAGCAGCCAGGAGGAGAGATCTGGGGCCAACGTCCTGACTTTC
TRBV7-2,few,TRBJ2-7,.,CASSPVSRAHEQYF,TGTGCCAGCAGCCCAGTCTCCAGGGCCCACGAGCAGTACTTC
TRBV7-2,.,TRBJ1-1,TRBD1,CASRQGGDLVTEAFF,TGTGCCAGCAGGCAGGGGGGGGATTTGGTAACTGAAGCTTTCTTT
TRBV20-1,many,TRBJ2-3,TRBD1,CSARGQGVTDTQYF,TGCAGTGCTAGGGGACAGGGGGTCACAGATACGCAGTATTTT
TRBV9,few,TRBJ1-3,TRBD1,CASSVGTGGRENTIYF,TGTGCCAGCAGCGTAGGGACAGGGGGCCGAGAAAACACCATATATTTT